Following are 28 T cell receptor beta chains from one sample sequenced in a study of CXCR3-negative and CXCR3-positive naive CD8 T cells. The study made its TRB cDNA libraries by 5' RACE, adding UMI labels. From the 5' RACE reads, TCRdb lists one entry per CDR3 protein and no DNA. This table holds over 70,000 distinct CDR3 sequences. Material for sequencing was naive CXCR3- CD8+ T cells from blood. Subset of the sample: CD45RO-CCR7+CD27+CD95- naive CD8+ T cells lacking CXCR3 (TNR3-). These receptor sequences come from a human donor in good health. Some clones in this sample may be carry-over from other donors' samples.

CDR3 residues: CASSSLFGEFYGYTF. The V call is TRBV27, the J call TRBJ1-2. The CDR3 runs to 15 residues. CDR1 and CDR2 from the germline V gene are MNHEY and SMNVEV (reference sequence).

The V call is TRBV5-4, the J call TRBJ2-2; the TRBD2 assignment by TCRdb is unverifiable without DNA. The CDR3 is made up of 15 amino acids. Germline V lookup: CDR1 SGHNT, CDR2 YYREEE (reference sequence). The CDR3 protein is CASSPGGGLYGELFF.

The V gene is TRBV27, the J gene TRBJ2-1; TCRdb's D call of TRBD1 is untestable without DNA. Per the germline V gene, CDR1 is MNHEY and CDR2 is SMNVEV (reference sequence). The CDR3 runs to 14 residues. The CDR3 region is CASRLMLGANELFF.

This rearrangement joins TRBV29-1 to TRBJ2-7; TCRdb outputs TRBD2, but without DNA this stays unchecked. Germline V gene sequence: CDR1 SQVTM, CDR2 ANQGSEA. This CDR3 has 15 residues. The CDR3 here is CSVALPVAGVYEQYF.

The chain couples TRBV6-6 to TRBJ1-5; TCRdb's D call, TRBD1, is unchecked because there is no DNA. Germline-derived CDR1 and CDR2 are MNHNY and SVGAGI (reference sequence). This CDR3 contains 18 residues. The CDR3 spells CASSPSGQGVRGNQPQHF.

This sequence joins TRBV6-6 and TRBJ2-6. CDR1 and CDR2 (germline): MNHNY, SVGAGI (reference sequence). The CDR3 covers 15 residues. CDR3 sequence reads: CASRPRTSGANVLTF.

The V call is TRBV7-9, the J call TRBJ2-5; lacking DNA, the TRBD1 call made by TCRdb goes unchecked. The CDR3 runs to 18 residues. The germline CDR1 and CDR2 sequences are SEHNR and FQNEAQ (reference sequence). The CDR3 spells CASSLVILGTGGLETQYF.

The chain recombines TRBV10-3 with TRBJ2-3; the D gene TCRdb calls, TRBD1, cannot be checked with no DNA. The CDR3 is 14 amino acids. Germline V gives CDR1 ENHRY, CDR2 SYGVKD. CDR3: CAISRVASTDTQYF.

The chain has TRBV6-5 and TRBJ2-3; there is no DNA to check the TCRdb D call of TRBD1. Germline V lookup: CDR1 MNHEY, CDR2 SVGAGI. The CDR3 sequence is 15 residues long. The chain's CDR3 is CASTTGGDNTDTQYF.

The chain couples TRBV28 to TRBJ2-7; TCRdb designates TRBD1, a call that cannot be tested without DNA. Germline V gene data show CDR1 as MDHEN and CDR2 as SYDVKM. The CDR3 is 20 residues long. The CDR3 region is CASSLPWGGQGAFLANEQYF.

The CDR3 here is CSALRANTGELFF. This chain joins TRBV20-1 and TRBJ2-2. The CDR3 contains 13 residues. Germline CDR1 and CDR2: DFQATT and SNEGSKA (reference sequence).

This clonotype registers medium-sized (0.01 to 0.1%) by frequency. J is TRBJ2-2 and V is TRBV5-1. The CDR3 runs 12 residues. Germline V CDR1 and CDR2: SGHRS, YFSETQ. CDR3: CASSLDTGELFF. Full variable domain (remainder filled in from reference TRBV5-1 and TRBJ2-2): KAGVTQTPRYLIKTRGQQVTLSCSPISGHRSVSWYQQTPGQGLQFLFEYFSETQRNKGNFPGRFSGRQFSNSRSEMNVSTLELGDSALYLCASSLDTGELFFGEGSRLTVL.

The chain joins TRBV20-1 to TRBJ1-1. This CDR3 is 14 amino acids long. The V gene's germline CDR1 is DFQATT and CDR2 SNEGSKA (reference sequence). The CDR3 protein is CSAREVGLTTEAFF.

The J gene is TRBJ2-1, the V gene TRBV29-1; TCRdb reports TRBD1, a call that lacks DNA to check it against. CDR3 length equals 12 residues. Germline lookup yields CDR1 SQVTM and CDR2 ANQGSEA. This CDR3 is CSVEGGYNEQFF.

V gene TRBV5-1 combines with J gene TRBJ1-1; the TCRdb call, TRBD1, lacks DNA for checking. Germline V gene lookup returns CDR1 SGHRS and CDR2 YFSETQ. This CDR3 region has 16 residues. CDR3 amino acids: CASSFSDRGRNTEAFF.

CDR3 protein: CASSLLSGYSYEQFF. V and J are TRBV5-1 and TRBJ2-7; TCRdb's D call, TRBD1, is unchecked because there is no DNA. Germline assignment: CDR1 SGHRS and CDR2 YFSETQ. The CDR3 extends over 15 amino acids.

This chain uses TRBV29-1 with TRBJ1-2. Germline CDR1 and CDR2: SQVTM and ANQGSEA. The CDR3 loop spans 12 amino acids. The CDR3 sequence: CSVREPNYGYTF. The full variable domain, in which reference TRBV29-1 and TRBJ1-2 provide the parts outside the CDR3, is SAVISQKPSRDICQRGTSLTIQCQVDSQVTMMFWYRQQPGQSLTLIATANQGSEATYESGFVIDKFPISRPNLTFSTLTVSNMSPEDSSIYLCSVREPNYGYTFGSGTRLTVV.

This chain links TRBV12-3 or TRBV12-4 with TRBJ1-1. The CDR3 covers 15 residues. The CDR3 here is CASSYSPNGEVEAFF.

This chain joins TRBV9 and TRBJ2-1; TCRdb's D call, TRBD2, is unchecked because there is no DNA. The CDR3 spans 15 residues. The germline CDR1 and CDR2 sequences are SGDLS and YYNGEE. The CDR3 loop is CASSVVEEGLDEQFF.

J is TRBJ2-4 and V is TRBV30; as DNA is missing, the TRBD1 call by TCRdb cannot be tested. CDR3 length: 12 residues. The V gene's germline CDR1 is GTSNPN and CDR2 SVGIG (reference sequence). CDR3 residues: CAWSPGGGIQYF.

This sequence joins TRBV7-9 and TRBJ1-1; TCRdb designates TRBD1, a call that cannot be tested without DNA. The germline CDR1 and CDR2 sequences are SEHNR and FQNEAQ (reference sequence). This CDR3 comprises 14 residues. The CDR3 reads CASNPRDRGTEAFF.

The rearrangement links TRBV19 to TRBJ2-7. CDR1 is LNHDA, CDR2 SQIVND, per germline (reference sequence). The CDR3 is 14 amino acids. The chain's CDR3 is CASSKETKTYEQYF.

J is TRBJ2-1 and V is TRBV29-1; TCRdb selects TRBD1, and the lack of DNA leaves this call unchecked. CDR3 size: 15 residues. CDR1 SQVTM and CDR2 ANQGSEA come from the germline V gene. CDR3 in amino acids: CSAASVQGGEDEQFF.

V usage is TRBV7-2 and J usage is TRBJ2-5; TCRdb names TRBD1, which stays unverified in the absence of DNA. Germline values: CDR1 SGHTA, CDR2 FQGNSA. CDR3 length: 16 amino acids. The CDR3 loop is CASSYPGTGWEETQYF.

The chain's CDR3 is CSVDRGTNTEAFF. This rearrangement joins TRBV29-1 to TRBJ1-1. The CDR3 loop spans 13 amino acids. Germline lookup yields CDR1 SQVTM and CDR2 ANQGSEA.

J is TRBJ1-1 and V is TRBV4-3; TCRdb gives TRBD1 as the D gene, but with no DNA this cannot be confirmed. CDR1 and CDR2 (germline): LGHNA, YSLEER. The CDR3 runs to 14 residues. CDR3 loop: CASSHRPPGTEAFF.

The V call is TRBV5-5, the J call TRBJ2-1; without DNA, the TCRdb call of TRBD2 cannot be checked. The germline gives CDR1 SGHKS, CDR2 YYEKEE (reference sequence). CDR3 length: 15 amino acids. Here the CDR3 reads CASSSAEGPYNEQFF.

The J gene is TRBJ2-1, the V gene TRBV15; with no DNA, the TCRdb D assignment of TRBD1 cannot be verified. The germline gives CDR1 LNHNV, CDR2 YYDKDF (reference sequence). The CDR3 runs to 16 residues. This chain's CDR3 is CATSRFGQGQYNEQFF.